The count of the clone carrying this TCR beta chain is one. Measured with immunoSEQ multiplex PCR; TCRdb has only the in-frame clones, and not every one. The sample holds 200,000 to 300,000 clones, 70% to 90% seen once. The sample originates from a study of blood T cell repertoires in COVID-19. The overall study: COVID-19 samples collected from the United States, Italy and Spain covered acute and convalescent phases. T cells, B-cell-depleted T cells, or PBMCs supplied cDNA or gDNA.

Those enrolled, adults aged 18 to 89 years, came from around 24 US areas. Cohorts were determined from participant-reported clinical history. The V end was cut by 3 bases, the J end by 0 bases, with 12 bases between. There are 15 residues in the CDR3. Looked up from germline, CDR1 is GTSNPN and CDR2 is SVGIG (reference sequence). The rearrangement joins TRBV30 to TRBJ1-3, with D hard to call. The sample consisted of PBMCs or T cells enriched from blood (not recorded which). The sequence came from a woman in her fifties or sixties with acute COVID-19. The CDR3 sequence: CAWSPGITSGNTIYF. The CDR3 nucleotides read TGTGCCTGGAGCCCCGGGATAACCTCTGGAAACACCATATATTTT.